Presented here are 4 T cell receptor beta chains from one specimen sequenced in a study of monozygotic twins with inflammatory bowel disease. TCRdb re-called the 5' RACE reads; every CDR3 protein appears as one record, without DNA. The record lists hundreds of thousands of distinct CDR3 sequences, of which the ten most abundant hold 2% to 2.5%. Specimen: blood. The receptors derive from a human donor with ulcerative colitis or Crohn's disease, or a healthy co-twin of an affected twin (not recorded which).

CDR3 in amino acids: CASSSRDRYEQYF. The chain carries TRBV7-9 and TRBJ2-7; TCRdb's D gene call, TRBD1, goes unchecked for lack of DNA. The CDR3 runs to 13 residues. From germline, CDR1 is SEHNR and CDR2 FQNEAQ (reference sequence).

The CDR3 sequence is CASSARGGPPGELFF. V usage is TRBV6-1 and J usage is TRBJ2-2; TCRdb's D gene call, TRBD2, goes unchecked for lack of DNA. The CDR3 totals 15 residues. The germline V gene has CDR1 MNHNS and CDR2 SASEGT.

The J gene is TRBJ2-3, the V gene TRBV12-3 or TRBV12-4. The CDR3 sequence is 13 residues long. The CDR3 sequence: CASSLSGPDTQYF.

V and J are TRBV27 and TRBJ1-5. The CDR3 spans 14 residues. Germline V gives CDR1 MNHEY, CDR2 SMNVEV (reference sequence). CDR3 sequence reads: CASSPGRVGQPQHF.